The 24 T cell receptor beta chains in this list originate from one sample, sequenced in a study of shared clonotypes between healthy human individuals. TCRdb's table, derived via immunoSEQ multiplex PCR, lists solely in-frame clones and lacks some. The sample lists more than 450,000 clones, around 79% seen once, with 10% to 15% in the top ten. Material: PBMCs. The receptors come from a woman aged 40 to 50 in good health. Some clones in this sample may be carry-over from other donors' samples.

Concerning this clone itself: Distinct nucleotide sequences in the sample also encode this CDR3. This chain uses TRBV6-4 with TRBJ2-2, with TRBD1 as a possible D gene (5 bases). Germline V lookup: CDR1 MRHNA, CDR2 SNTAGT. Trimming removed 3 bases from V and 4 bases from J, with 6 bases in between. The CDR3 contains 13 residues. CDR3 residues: CASSETATGELFF. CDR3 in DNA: TGTGCCAGCAGTGAGACAGCCACCGGGGAGCTGTTTTTT.

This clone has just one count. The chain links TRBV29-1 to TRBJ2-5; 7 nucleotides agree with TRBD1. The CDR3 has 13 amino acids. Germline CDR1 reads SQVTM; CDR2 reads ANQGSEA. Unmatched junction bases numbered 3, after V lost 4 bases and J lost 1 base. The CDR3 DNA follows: TGCAGCGTTGCCCCAGGGGGCCAAGAGACCCAGTACTTC. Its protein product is CSVAPGGQETQYF.

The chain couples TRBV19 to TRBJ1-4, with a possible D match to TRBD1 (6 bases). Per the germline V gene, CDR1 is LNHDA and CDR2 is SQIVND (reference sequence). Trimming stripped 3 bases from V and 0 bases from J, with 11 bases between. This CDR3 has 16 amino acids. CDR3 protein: CASSMTGPATNEKLFF. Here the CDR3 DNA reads TGTGCCAGTAGTATGACAGGTCCTGCAACTAATGAAAAACTGTTTTTT.

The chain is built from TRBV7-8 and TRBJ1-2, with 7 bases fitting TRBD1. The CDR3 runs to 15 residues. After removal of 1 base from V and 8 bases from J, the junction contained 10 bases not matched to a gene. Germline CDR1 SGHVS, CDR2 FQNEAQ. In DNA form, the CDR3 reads TGTGCCAGCAGCTTAGGACAGGGAGTCTGGTACGGCTACACCTTC. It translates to CASSLGQGVWYGYTF.

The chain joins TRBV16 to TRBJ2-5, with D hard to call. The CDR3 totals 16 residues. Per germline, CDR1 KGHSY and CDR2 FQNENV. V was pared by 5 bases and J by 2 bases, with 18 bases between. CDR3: CASSATDWTQQETQYF. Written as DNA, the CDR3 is TGTGCCAGCAGCGCTACTGACTGGACGCAACAAGAGACCCAGTACTTC.

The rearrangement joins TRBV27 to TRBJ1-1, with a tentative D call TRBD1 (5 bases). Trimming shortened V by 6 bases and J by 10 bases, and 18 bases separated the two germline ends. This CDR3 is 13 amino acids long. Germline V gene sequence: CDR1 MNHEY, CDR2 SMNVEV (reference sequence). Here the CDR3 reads CASSRDFLGLAFF. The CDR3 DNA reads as TGTGCCAGCAGCCGGGACTTCCTCGGCCTAGCTTTCTTT.

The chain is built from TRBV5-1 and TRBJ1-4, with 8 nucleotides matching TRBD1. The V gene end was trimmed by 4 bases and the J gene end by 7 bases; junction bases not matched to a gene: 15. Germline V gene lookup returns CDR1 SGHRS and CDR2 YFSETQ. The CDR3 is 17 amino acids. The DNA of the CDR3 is TGCGCCAGCAGCCTGACCCCGCCGGACAGGGCGGGTGAAAAACTGTTTTTT. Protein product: CASSLTPPDRAGEKLFF.

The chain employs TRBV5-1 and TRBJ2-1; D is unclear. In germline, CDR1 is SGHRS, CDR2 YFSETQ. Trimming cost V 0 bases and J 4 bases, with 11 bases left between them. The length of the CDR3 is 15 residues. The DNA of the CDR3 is TGCGCCAGCAGCTTGGTCCAGGATGGGTACAATGAGCAGTTCTTC. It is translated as CASSLVQDGYNEQFF.

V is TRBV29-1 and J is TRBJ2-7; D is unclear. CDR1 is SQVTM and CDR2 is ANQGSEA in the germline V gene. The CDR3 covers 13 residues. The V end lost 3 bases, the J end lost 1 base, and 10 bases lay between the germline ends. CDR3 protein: CSVERTDSYEQYF. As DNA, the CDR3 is TGCAGCGTTGAGCGGACGGATTCCTACGAGCAGTACTTC.

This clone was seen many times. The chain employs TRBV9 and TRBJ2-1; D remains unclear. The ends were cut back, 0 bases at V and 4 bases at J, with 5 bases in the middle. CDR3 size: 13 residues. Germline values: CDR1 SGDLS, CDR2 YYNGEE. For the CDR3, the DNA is TGTGCCAGCAGCGTAGACGGGTACAATGAGCAGTTCTTC. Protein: CASSVDGYNEQFF.

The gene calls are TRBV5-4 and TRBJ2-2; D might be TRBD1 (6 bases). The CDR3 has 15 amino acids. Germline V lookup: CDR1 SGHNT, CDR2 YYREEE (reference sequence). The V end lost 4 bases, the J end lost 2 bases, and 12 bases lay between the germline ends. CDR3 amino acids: CASSDGTSNTGELFF. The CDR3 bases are TGTGCCAGCAGCGATGGGACATCAAACACCGGGGAGCTGTTTTTT.

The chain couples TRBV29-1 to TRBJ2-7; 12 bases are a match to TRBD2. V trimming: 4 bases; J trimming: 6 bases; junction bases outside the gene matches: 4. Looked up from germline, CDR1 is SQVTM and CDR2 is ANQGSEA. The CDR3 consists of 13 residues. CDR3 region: CSVALAGGLEQYF. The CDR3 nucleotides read TGCAGCGTTGCGCTAGCGGGAGGGCTCGAGCAGTACTTC.

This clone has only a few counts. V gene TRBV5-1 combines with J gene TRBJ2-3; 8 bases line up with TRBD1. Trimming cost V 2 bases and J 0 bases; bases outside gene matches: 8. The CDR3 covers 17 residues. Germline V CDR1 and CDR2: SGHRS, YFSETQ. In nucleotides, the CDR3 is TGCGCCAGCAGCTTTAGCAGGGGGCGGGCGAGCACAGATACGCAGTATTTT. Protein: CASSFSRGRASTDTQYF.

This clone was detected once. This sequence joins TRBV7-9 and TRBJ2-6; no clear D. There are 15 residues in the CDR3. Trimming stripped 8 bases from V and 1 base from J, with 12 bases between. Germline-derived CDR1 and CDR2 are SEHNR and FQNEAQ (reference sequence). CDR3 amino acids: CASGAAESGANVLTF. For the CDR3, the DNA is TGTGCCAGCGGCGCGGCGGAATCTGGGGCCAACGTCCTGACTTTC.

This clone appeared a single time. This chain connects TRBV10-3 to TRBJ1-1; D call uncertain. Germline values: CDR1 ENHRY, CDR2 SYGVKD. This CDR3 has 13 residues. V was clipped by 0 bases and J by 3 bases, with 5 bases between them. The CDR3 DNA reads TGTGCCATCAGTGAGTCGACCTACACTGAAGCTTTCTTT. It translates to CAISESTYTEAFF.

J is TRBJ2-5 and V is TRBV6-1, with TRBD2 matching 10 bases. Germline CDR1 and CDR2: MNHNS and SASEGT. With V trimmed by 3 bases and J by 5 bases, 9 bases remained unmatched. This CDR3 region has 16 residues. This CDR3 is CASSDKASGGWETQYF. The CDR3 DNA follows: TGTGCCAGCAGTGATAAGGCTAGCGGGGGTTGGGAGACCCAGTACTTC.

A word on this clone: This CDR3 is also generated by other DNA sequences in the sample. CDR3 bases: TGTGCCAGCAGCCAAGATCGGACAGATCAGCCCCAGCATTTT. It yields the protein CASSQDRTDQPQHF. This chain joins TRBV27 and TRBJ1-5; possible D gene TRBD1, 6 bases. CDR3 size: 14 residues. V shed 6 bases and J shed 5 bases, with 14 bases lying between them. The germline gives CDR1 MNHEY, CDR2 SMNVEV (reference sequence).

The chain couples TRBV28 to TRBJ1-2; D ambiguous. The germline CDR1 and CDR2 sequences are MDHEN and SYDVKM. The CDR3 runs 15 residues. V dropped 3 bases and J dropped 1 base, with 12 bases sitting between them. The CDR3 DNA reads TGTGCCAGCAGTTTCCGGGGAGGCGGTAACTATGGCTACACCTTC. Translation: CASSFRGGGNYGYTF.

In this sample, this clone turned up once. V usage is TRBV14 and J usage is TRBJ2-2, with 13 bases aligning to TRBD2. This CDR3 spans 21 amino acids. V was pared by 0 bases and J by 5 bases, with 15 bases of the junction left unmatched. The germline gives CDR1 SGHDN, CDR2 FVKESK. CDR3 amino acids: CASSQEGTSGNRAPLTGELFF. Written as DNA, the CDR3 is TGTGCCAGCAGCCAAGAAGGGACTAGCGGGAATCGGGCCCCCTTAACCGGGGAGCTGTTTTTT.

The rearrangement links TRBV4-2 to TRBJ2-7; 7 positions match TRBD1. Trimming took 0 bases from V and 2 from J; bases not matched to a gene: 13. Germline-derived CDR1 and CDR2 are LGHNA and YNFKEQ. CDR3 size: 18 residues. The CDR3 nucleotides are TGTGCCAGCAGCCAAGAAGGGGGCCGTGGTCACGCGGCCTACGAGCAGTACTTC. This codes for CASSQEGGRGHAAYEQYF.

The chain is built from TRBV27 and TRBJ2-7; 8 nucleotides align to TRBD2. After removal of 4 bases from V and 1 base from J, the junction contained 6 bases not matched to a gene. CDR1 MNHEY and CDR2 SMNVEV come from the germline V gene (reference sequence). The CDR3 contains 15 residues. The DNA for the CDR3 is TGTGCCAGCAGTTCCTCGGGACTAGGATCCTACGAGCAGTACTTC. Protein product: CASSSSGLGSYEQYF.

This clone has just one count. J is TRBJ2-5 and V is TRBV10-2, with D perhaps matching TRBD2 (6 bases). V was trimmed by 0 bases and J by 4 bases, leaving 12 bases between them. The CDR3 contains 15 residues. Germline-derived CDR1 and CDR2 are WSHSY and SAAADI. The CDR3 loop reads CASSESLARIETQYF. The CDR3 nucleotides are TGCGCCAGCAGTGAGTCCCTAGCGCGAATAGAGACCCAGTACTTC.

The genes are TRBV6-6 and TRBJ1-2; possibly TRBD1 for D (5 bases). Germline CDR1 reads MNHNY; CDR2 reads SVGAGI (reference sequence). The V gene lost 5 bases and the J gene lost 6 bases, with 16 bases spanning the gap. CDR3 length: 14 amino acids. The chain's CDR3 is CASSLGRGPNGYTF. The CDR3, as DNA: TGTGCCAGCAGTCTCGGAAGGGGTCCCAATGGCTACACCTTC.

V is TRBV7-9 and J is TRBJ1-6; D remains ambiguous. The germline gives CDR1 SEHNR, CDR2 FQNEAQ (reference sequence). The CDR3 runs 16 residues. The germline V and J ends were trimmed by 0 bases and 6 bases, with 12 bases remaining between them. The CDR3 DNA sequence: TGTGCCAGCAGCTTAGCGCTGGCAGCCGGTAATTCACCCCTCCACTTT. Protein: CASSLALAAGNSPLHF.